These T cell receptor beta chains were read from a single sample in a study of technical replicates of blood from a handful of donors. The assay was immunoSEQ multiplex PCR, and TCRdb's table has in-frame clones only and misses some. The sample lists 45,000 to 60,000 clones; roughly 90% were seen once. Sample: PBMCs. All receptors come from a human donor in good health. Some clones in this sample may be carry-over from other donors' samples. CDR3s include the opening cysteine and the closing phenylalanine or tryptophan. The D gene is left open where the match is weak. Rows give clone size only sometimes, using once, few, many, or a class for an expanded clone.

v_gene: TRBV7-9
abundance: .
j_gene: TRBJ1-2
d_gene: TRBD1
CDR3nt: TGTGCCCCGGCCGTTTTTTATTCGAAAGGGACAGTTTCTAACTATGGCTACACCTTC
CDR3aa: CAPAVFYSKGTVSNYGYTF

v_gene: TRBV11-2
abundance: .
j_gene: TRBJ2-5
d_gene: TRBD1
CDR3nt: TGTGCCAGCAGCCTGACCGGGACAGCCCAAGAGACCCAGTACTTC
CDR3aa: CASSLTGTAQETQYF

v_gene: TRBV5-6
abundance: .
j_gene: TRBJ2-1
d_gene: TRBD2
CDR3nt: TGTGCCAGCAGCCCCCGACTAGCGGGCGAGCAGTTCTTC
CDR3aa: CASSPRLAGEQFF

v_gene: TRBV9
abundance: .
j_gene: TRBJ2-7
d_gene: .
CDR3nt: TGTGCCAGCAGCGAAAGACAGGTTACGAGCGAGCAGTACTTC
CDR3aa: CASSERQVTSEQYF

v_gene: TRBV7-8
abundance: .
j_gene: TRBJ2-3
d_gene: TRBD2
CDR3nt: TGTGCCAGCAGCTTAGCGGGACTAGCCTCAGATACGCAGTATTTT
CDR3aa: CASSLAGLASDTQYF

v_gene: TRBV10-3
abundance: .
j_gene: TRBJ2-1
d_gene: .
CDR3nt: TGTGCCATCAAAGCGGTCGATGAGCAGTTCTTC
CDR3aa: CAIKAVDEQFF

v_gene: TRBV7-2
abundance: .
j_gene: TRBJ2-7
d_gene: TRBD2
CDR3nt: TGTGCCAGCAGCCCACCCCCCGCGGGAGGTGGCCACGAGCAGTACTTC
CDR3aa: CASSPPPAGGGHEQYF

v_gene: TRBV4-3
abundance: .
j_gene: TRBJ2-5
d_gene: .
CDR3nt: TGCGCCAGCAGCCAGGACCCCGTGGGAGGCCTCGAGACCCAGTACTTC
CDR3aa: CASSQDPVGGLETQYF

v_gene: TRBV28
abundance: .
j_gene: TRBJ1-2
d_gene: TRBD1
CDR3nt: TGTGCCAGCAGTTTCGGGACAGGGATTGGCTACACCTTC
CDR3aa: CASSFGTGIGYTF

v_gene: TRBV7-6
abundance: .
j_gene: TRBJ2-2
d_gene: TRBD1
CDR3nt: TGTGCCAGCAGCCCTCTGGGGACAGGGACTTCGGGAACCGGGGAGCTGTTTTTT
CDR3aa: CASSPLGTGTSGTGELFF

v_gene: TRBV19
abundance: .
j_gene: TRBJ1-6
d_gene: TRBD1
CDR3nt: TGTGCCAGTAAATCGACAGGGCCGGATAATTCACCCCTCCACTTT
CDR3aa: CASKSTGPDNSPLHF

v_gene: TRBV7-9
abundance: .
j_gene: TRBJ1-6
d_gene: TRBD1
CDR3nt: TGTGCCAGCAGCCGTGGACAGGAGAATTCACCCCTCCACTTT
CDR3aa: CASSRGQENSPLHF

v_gene: TRBV7-2
abundance: .
j_gene: TRBJ2-1
d_gene: TRBD2
CDR3nt: TGTGCCAGCAGTCTTAGCGGGATGATTATTTATGAGCAGTTCTTC
CDR3aa: CASSLSGMIIYEQFF

v_gene: TRBV29-1
abundance: .
j_gene: TRBJ2-1
d_gene: .
CDR3nt: TGCAGTGTCTTGTCTTACTCCTACAATGAGCAGTTCTTC
CDR3aa: CSVLSYSYNEQFF

v_gene: TRBV4-3
abundance: .
j_gene: TRBJ2-3
d_gene: TRBD2
CDR3nt: TGCGCCAGCAGCCAAGAATGGTCTAGCGGGGGGGCCGGGACGCAGTATTTT
CDR3aa: CASSQEWSSGGAGTQYF

v_gene: TRBV19
abundance: .
j_gene: TRBJ1-5
d_gene: .
CDR3nt: TGTGCCAGTGGGTATTGGGCAGGGTCAGGGAGCAATCAGCCCCAGCATTTT
CDR3aa: CASGYWAGSGSNQPQHF

v_gene: TRBV15
abundance: few
j_gene: TRBJ2-6
d_gene: TRBD1
CDR3nt: TGTGCCACCAGCGGAGACAGGGGATCAGGGGCCAACGTCCTGACTTTC
CDR3aa: CATSGDRGSGANVLTF

v_gene: TRBV4-3
abundance: once
j_gene: TRBJ1-2
d_gene: .
CDR3nt: TGCGCCAGCAGCCAAGACGCGGCAGGGGCCTCCGGCTATGGCTACACCTTC
CDR3aa: CASSQDAAGASGYGYTF

v_gene: TRBV5-1
abundance: .
j_gene: TRBJ1-2
d_gene: .
CDR3nt: TGCGCCAGCAGCTTGTTCCTCCGGGGGGCGGAGGGCTACACCTTC
CDR3aa: CASSLFLRGAEGYTF

v_gene: TRBV6-1
abundance: .
j_gene: TRBJ1-5
d_gene: .
CDR3nt: TGTGCCAGCAGCAATGGGCTGACTAGCAATCAGCCCCAGCATTTT
CDR3aa: CASSNGLTSNQPQHF

v_gene: TRBV2
abundance: once
j_gene: TRBJ1-1
d_gene: TRBD1
CDR3nt: TGTGCCAGCAGTGAATGGACAGGGGGCTCCGAAGCTTTCTTT
CDR3aa: CASSEWTGGSEAFF

v_gene: TRBV25-1
abundance: .
j_gene: TRBJ2-7
d_gene: TRBD2
CDR3nt: TGTGCCAGCAGTTCAGGACTAGCGGTCTACGAGCAGTACTTC
CDR3aa: CASSSGLAVYEQYF

v_gene: TRBV7-8
abundance: .
j_gene: TRBJ2-7
d_gene: TRBD1
CDR3nt: TGTGCCAGCAGCTACGGGACAGGGGACTACGAGCAGTACTTC
CDR3aa: CASSYGTGDYEQYF

v_gene: TRBV6-1
abundance: .
j_gene: TRBJ2-1
d_gene: TRBD1
CDR3nt: TGTGCCAGCAGACCCACCAGACAGGGGCCGCAGTTCTTC
CDR3aa: CASRPTRQGPQFF

v_gene: TRBV29-1
abundance: .
j_gene: TRBJ2-7
d_gene: .
CDR3nt: TGCAGCGCCCGCGGGCCGCAACGCGAGCAGTACTTC
CDR3aa: CSARGPQREQYF

v_gene: TRBV6-6
abundance: .
j_gene: TRBJ1-2
d_gene: TRBD1
CDR3nt: TGTGCCAGCGGGACAGGGGATGGCTACACCTTC
CDR3aa: CASGTGDGYTF

v_gene: TRBV29-1
abundance: .
j_gene: TRBJ1-2
d_gene: TRBD1
CDR3nt: TGCAGCGTTGGGCGCTCGACAGGGGCTAACTATGGCTACACCTTC
CDR3aa: CSVGRSTGANYGYTF

v_gene: TRBV18
abundance: .
j_gene: TRBJ2-2
d_gene: .
CDR3nt: TGTGCCAGCTCACCACCCGCCACCTACGAGGAGCTGTTTTTT
CDR3aa: CASSPPATYEELFF

v_gene: TRBV11-1
abundance: .
j_gene: TRBJ2-5
d_gene: .
CDR3nt: TGTGCCAGCAGCCCCCTGGCTGGGGCTCAAGAGACCCAGTACTTC
CDR3aa: CASSPLAGAQETQYF

v_gene: TRBV19
abundance: once
j_gene: TRBJ1-6
d_gene: TRBD1
CDR3nt: TGTGCCAGTCGGGGGACAGGGGTAAGTCCCCTCCACTTT
CDR3aa: CASRGTGVSPLHF

v_gene: TRBV4-1
abundance: .
j_gene: TRBJ1-5
d_gene: .
CDR3nt: TGCGCCAGCAGCCACCAGGGCCGGAGCAATCAGCCCCAGCATTTT
CDR3aa: CASSHQGRSNQPQHF

v_gene: TRBV5-5
abundance: .
j_gene: TRBJ1-2
d_gene: TRBD1
CDR3nt: TGTGCCAGCAGCATACGGACAGGGGACTATGGCTACACCTTC
CDR3aa: CASSIRTGDYGYTF

v_gene: TRBV29-1
abundance: .
j_gene: TRBJ2-7
d_gene: TRBD2
CDR3nt: TGCAGCGTTGTGCCGGTAGCGGGAGGATCTTACGAGCAGTACTTC
CDR3aa: CSVVPVAGGSYEQYF

v_gene: TRBV7-9
abundance: .
j_gene: TRBJ2-6
d_gene: TRBD1
CDR3nt: TGTGCCAGCAGCTGGGACAGCTCTGGGGCCAACGTCCTGACTTTC
CDR3aa: CASSWDSSGANVLTF

v_gene: TRBV6-1
abundance: .
j_gene: TRBJ1-2
d_gene: .
CDR3nt: TGTGCCAGCAGCCTTTCTTTGAGTGTATCCTATGGCTACACCTTC
CDR3aa: CASSLSLSVSYGYTF

v_gene: TRBV27
abundance: once
j_gene: TRBJ2-3
d_gene: TRBD1
CDR3nt: TGTGCCAGCAGTCCGATCTGGGACAGAGATACGCAGTATTTT
CDR3aa: CASSPIWDRDTQYF

v_gene: TRBV19
abundance: .
j_gene: TRBJ2-6
d_gene: .
CDR3nt: TGTGCCAGTAAAGACAGCTCTGGGGCCAACGTCCTGACTTTC
CDR3aa: CASKDSSGANVLTF

v_gene: TRBV20-1
abundance: once
j_gene: TRBJ2-7
d_gene: .
CDR3nt: TGCAGTGCCGAGGGTCACGAGCAGTACTTC
CDR3aa: CSAEGHEQYF

v_gene: TRBV7-7
abundance: .
j_gene: TRBJ2-3
d_gene: .
CDR3nt: TGTGCCAGCAGCCCCTATGAGTTCGGTACAGATACGCAGTATTTT
CDR3aa: CASSPYEFGTDTQYF

v_gene: TRBV5-8
abundance: once
j_gene: TRBJ1-2
d_gene: TRBD1
CDR3nt: TGTGCCAGCAGCCGGACAGGGAACTATGGCTACACCTTC
CDR3aa: CASSRTGNYGYTF

v_gene: TRBV6-5
abundance: .
j_gene: TRBJ1-2
d_gene: TRBD1
CDR3nt: TGTGCCAGCAGTGTGACAGGGGGGGGAGATGGCTACACCTTC
CDR3aa: CASSVTGGGDGYTF

v_gene: TRBV7-9
abundance: few
j_gene: TRBJ1-1
d_gene: .
CDR3nt: TGTGCCAGCAGCCCGGATCCGGGAGCAGGCGCTGAAGCTTTCTTT
CDR3aa: CASSPDPGAGAEAFF

v_gene: TRBV19
abundance: once
j_gene: TRBJ2-3
d_gene: TRBD2
CDR3nt: TGTGCCAGTACCTCAACGGGTGGGCGGGGGACCCGGGCCGCAGATACGCAGTATTTT
CDR3aa: CASTSTGGRGTRAADTQYF